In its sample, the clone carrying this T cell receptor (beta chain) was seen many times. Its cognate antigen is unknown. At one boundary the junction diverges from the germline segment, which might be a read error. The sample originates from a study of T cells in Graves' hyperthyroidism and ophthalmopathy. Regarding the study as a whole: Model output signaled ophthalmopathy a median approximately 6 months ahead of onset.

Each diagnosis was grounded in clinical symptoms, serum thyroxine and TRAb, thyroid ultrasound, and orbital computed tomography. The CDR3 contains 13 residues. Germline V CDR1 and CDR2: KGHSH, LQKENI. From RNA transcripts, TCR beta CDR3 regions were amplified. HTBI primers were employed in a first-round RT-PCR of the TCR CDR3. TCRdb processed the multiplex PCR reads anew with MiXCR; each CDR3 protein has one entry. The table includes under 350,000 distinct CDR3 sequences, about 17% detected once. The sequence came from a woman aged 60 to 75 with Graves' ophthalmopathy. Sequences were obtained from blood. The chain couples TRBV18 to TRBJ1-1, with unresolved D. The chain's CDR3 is CASSQSMNSEAFF. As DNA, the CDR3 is TGTGCCAGCTCACAGTCAATGAACTCTGAAGCTTTCTTT.